This TCR beta chain was sequenced during a study of cytomegalovirus exposure and HLA in healthy donors. For the study at large: Counted in an early data release were some 81 million unique TCRs from HLA-typed donors. Overall study results and limits: A later analysis showed TCR association rates differing by HLA locus, peaking at DRB1 and lowest at HLA-C. Analyses of presence/absence relied on an assumption of roughly uniform sequencing depth across donors. Earlier analysis found most TCR beta V segments productive about 90% or about 30% of the time.

Germline assignment: CDR1 KGHSH and CDR2 LQKENI. V lost 2 bases, J lost 9 bases, and 5 bases lay in between. This CDR3 comprises 11 residues. PCR used 60 Vbeta primers and 13 Jbeta primers. Assay used: immunoSEQ multiplex PCR; TCRdb lists only in-frame clones, some missing. Among some 160,000 clones listed, about 72% were seen once. A note on this clone: Its antigen is unknown. The sample holds other DNA sequences that translate to the same CDR3.

The sequence derives from a man in his 60s in good health and CMV-seronegative. The sample comprised PBMCs. The chain recombines TRBV18 with TRBJ2-1; possibly TRBD1 for D (5 bases). CDR3 region: CASSPRGEQFF. The CDR3 DNA reads as TGTGCCAGCTCACCAAGGGGTGAGCAGTTCTTC.